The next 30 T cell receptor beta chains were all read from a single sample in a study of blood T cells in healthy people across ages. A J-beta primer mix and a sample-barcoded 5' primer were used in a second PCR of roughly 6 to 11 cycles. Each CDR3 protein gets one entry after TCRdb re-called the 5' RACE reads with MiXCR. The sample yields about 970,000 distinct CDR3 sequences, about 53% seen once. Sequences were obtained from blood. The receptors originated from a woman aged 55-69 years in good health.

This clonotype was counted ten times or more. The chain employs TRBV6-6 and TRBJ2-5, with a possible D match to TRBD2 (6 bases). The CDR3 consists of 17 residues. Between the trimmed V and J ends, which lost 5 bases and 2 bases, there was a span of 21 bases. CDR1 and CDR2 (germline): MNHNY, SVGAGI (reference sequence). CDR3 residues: CASSRFTEGFVQETQYF. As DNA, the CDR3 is TGTGCCAGCAGTCGTTTTACGGAGGGTTTCGTACAAGAGACCCAGTACTTC.

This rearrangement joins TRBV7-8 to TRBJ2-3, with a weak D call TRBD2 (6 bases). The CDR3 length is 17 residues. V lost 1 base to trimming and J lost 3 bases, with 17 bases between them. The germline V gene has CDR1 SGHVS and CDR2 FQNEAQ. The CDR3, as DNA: TGTGCCAGCAGCTTAGATGGGCCGGGAGTTGTGACAGATACGCAGTATTTT. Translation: CASSLDGPGVVTDTQYF.

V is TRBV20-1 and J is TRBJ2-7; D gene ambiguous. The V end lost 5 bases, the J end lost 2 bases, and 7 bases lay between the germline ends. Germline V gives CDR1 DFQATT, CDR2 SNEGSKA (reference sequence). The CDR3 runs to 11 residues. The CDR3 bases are TGCAGTGCTCAGTCAGCCTACGAGCAGTACTTC. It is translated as CSAQSAYEQYF.

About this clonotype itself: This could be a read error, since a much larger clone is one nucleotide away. CDR3 sequence reads: CGVATTRSEQYF. The CDR3 bases are TGCGGCGTTGCTACTACTCGTAGCGAGCAGTACTTC. V and J are TRBV29-1 and TRBJ2-4; the D is unclear. The J call is in doubt because the DNA end fits TRBJ2-7 better. Germline V gene data show CDR1 as SQVTM and CDR2 as ANQGSEA. The CDR3 consists of 12 residues.

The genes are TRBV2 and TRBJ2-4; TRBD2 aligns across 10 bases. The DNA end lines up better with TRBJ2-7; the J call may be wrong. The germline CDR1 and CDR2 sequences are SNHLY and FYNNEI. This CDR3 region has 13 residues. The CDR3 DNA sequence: TGTGCCAGCATGGGACTAGCGAGCTACGAGCAGTACTTC. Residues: CASMGLASYEQYF.

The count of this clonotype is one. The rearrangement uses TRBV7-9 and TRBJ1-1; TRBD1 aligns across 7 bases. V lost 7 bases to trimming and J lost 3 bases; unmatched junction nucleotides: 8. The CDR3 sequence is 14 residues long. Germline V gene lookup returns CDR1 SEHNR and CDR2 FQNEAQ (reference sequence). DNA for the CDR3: TGTGCCAGCAACACGGACAGGTTATACACTGAAGCTTTCTTT. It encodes CASNTDRLYTEAFF.

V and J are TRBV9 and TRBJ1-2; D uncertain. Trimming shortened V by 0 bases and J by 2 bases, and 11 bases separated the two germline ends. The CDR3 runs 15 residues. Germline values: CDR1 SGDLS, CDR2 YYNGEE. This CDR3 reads CASSVEVGSNYGYTF. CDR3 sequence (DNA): TGTGCCAGCAGCGTAGAGGTAGGCTCCAACTATGGCTACACCTTC.

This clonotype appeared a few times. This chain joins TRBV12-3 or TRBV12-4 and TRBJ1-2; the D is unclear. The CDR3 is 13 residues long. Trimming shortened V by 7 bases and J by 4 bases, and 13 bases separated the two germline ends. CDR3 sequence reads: CASTDSRPYGYTF. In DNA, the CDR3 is TGTGCCAGCACTGACTCCCGCCCCTATGGCTACACCTTC.

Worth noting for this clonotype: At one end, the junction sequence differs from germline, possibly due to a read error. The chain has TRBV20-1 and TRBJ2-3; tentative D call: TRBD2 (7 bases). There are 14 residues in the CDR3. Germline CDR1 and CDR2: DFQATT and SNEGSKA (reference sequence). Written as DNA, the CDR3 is TGCAGTGCTAGTGGGGGGGCTAGCATAGATACGCAGTATTTT. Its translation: CSASGGASIDTQYF.

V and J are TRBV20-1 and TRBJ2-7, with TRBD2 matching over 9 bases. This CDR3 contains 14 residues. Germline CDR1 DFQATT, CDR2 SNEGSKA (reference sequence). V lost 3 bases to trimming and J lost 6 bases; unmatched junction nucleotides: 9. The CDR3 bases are TGCAGTGCTAGGGGAGCTAGCGGGATCGCCGAGCAGTACTTC. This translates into CSARGASGIAEQYF.

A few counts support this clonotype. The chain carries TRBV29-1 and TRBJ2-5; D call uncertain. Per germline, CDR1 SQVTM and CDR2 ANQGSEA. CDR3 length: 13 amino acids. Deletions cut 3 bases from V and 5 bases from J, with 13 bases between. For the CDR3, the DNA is TGCAGCGTTGATGGACCTTACGGGGAGACCCAGTACTTC. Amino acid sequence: CSVDGPYGETQYF.

CDR3 nucleotide sequence: TGTGCCAGCATCAACCCGGCAGCCGGGAATGAGCAGTTCTTC. Translating gives CASINPAAGNEQFF. The chain links TRBV28 to TRBJ2-1; unclear D gene. V lost 7 bases, J lost 7 bases, and 17 bases lay in between. The CDR3 is 14 amino acids. Germline V gene data show CDR1 as MDHEN and CDR2 as SYDVKM.

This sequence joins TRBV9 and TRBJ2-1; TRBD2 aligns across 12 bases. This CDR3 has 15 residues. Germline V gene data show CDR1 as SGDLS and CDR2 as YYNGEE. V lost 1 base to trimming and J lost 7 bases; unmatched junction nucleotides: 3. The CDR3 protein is CASSVLAGGMNEQFF. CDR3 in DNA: TGTGCCAGCAGCGTACTAGCGGGAGGGATGAATGAGCAGTTCTTC.

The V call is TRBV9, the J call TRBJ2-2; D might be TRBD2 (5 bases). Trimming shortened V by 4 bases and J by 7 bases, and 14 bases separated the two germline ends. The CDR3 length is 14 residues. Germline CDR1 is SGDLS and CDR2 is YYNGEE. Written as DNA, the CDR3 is TGTGCCAGCAGCTCTGGAGGACGGGTCGGGGAGCTGTTTTTT. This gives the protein CASSSGGRVGELFF.

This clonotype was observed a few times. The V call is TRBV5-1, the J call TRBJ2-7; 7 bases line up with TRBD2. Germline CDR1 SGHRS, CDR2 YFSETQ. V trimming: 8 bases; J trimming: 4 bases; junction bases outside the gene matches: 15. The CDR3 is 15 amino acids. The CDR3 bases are TGCGCCAGTTCGCCGGGGCGGGAGTTCCGGTACGAGCAGTACTTC. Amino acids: CASSPGREFRYEQYF.

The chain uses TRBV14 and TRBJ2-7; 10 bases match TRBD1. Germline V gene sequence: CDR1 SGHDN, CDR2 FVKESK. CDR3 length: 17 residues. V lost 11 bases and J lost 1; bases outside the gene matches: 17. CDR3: CAGSQDRGGQGSYEQYF. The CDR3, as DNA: TGTGCCGGGAGCCAAGACCGAGGGGGACAGGGGTCCTACGAGCAGTACTTC.

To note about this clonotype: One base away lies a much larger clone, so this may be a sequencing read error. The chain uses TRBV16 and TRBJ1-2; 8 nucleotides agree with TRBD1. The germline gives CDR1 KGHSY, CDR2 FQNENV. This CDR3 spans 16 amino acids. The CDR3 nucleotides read TGTGCCAGCAACCAATCAATAGGACAGGGAGCCTATGGCTACACCTTC. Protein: CASNQSIGQGAYGYTF.

The CDR3 is CSASRRGNGRYQETQYF. The CDR3 region has the DNA TGCAGTGCTAGTAGGAGGGGTAACGGGAGGTACCAAGAGACCCAGTACTTC. This rearrangement joins TRBV20-1 to TRBJ2-5; 7 positions match TRBD2. Germline loops: CDR1 DFQATT, CDR2 SNEGSKA (reference sequence). V lost 3 bases, J lost 0 bases, and 13 bases stayed unmatched. This CDR3 has 17 amino acids.

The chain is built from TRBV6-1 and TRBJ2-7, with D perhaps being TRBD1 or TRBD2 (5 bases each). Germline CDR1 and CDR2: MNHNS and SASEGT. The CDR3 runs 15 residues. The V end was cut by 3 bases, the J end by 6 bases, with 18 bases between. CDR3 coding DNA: TGTGCCAGCAGTGATTTCGGGGCGGTTAAAGTCGAGCAGTACTTC. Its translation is CASSDFGAVKVEQYF.

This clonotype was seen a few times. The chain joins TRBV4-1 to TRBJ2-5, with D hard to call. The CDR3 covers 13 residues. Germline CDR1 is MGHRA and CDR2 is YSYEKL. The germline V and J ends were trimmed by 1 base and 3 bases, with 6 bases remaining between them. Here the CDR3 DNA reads TGCGCCAGCAGCCAAGTGGCAAAAGAGACCCAGTACTTC. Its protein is CASSQVAKETQYF.

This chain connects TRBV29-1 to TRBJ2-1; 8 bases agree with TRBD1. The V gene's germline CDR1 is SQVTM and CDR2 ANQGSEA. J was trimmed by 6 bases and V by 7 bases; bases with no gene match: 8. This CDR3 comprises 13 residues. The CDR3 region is CSAAGGRFNEQFF. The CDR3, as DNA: TGCAGCGCCGCAGGGGGCCGTTTCAATGAGCAGTTCTTC.

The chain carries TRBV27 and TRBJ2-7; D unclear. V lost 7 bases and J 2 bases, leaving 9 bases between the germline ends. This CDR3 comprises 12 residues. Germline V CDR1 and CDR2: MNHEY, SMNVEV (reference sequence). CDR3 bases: TGTGCCAGCACCTCAACCACCTACGAGCAGTACTTC. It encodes CASTSTTYEQYF.

The CDR3 reads CSVQTDREGGAFF. DNA for the CDR3: TGCAGCGTACAGACTGACAGGGAGGGAGGGGCTTTCTTT. The chain combines TRBV29-1 with TRBJ1-1; TRBD1 aligns across 7 bases. Germline trimming cut 6 bases from V and 11 bases from J; bases unmatched to any gene: 15. Germline V gene data show CDR1 as SQVTM and CDR2 as ANQGSEA. This CDR3 has 13 residues.

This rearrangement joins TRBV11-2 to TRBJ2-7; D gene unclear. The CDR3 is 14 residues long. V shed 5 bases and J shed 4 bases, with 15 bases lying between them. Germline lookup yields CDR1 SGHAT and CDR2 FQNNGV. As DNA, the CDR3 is TGTGCCAGCAGCCCCCGGACCTGGGATTACGAGCAGTACTTC. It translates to CASSPRTWDYEQYF.

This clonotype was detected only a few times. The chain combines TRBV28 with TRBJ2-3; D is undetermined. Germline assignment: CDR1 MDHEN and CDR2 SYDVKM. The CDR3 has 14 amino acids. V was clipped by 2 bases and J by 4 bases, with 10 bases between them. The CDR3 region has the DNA TGTGCCAGCAGTTTACGGCGGAAACCAGATACGCAGTATTTT. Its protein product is CASSLRRKPDTQYF.

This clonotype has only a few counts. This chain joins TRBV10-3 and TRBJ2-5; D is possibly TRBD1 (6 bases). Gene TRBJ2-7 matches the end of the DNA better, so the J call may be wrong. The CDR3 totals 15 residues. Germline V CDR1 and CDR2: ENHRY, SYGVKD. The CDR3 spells CAISGGQDSTNEQYF. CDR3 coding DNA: TGTGCCATCAGTGGGGGCCAGGACAGCACAAACGAGCAGTACTTC.

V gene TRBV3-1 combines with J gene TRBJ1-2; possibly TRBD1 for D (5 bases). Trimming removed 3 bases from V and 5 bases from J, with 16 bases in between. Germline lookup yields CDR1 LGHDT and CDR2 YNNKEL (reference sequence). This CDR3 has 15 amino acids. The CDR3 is CASSQGLQDDYGYTF. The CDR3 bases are TGTGCCAGCAGCCAGGGACTCCAAGACGATTATGGCTACACCTTC.

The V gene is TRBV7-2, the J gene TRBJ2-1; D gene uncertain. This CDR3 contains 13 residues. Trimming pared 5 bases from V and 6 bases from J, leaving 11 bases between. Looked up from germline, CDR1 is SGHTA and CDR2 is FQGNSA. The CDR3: CASSLHLSNEQFF. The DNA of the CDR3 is TGTGCCAGCAGCCTCCATTTATCCAATGAGCAGTTCTTC.

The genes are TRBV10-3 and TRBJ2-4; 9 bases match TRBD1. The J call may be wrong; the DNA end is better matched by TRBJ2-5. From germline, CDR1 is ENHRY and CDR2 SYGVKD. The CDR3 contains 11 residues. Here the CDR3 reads CAIGQGETQYF. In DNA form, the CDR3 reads TGTGCCATCGGACAGGGGGAGACCCAGTACTTC.

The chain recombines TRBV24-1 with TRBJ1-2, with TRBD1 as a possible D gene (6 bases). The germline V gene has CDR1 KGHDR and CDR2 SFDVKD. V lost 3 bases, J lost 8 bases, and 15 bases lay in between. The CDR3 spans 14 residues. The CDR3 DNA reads TGTGCCACCAGTGATACGACAGGACGCCTGGGCTACACCTTC. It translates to CATSDTTGRLGYTF.